The 28 T cell receptor beta chains listed next were all sequenced from one sample in a study of technical replicates of blood from a few donors. Measured with immunoSEQ multiplex PCR; TCRdb has only the in-frame clones, and not every one. Here the sample spans some 70,000 clones, 92% being singletons. The specimen sequenced was T cells isolated from PBMCs. The receptor set was obtained from a human donor in good health.

The rearrangement joins TRBV2 to TRBJ2-1; no clear D. Trimming left V 8 bases short and J 4 bases short, with 12 bases between. This CDR3 spans 13 amino acids. Germline CDR1 SNHLY, CDR2 FYNNEI. The CDR3 coding sequence is TGTGCCAGCCGATGGGCCCCGTACAATGAGCAGTTCTTC. Encoded protein: CASRWAPYNEQFF. The full variable domain, its missing parts supplied by reference TRBV2 and TRBJ2-1, is EPEVTQTPSHQVTQMGQEVILRCVPISNHLYFYWYRQILGQKVEFLVSFYNNEISEKSEIFDDQFSVERPDGSNFTLKIRSTKLEDSAMYFCASRWAPYNEQFFGPGTRLTVL.

The chain uses TRBV29-1 and TRBJ1-1; D uncertain. The ends were cut back, 5 bases at V and 5 bases at J, with 15 bases in the middle. The CDR3 has 13 residues. Germline CDR1 SQVTM, CDR2 ANQGSEA. CDR3 sequence: CSVKNQLQTEAFF. In DNA form, the CDR3 reads TGCAGCGTTAAGAATCAACTTCAAACTGAAGCTTTCTTT. The full variable domain, completed using reference TRBV29-1 and TRBJ1-1, is SAVISQKPSRDICQRGTSLTIQCQVDSQVTMMFWYRQQPGQSLTLIATANQGSEATYESGFVIDKFPISRPNLTFSTLTVSNMSPEDSSIYLCSVKNQLQTEAFFGQGTRLTVV.

The chain joins TRBV21-1 to TRBJ1-1; the table assigns TRBD1, which was not confirmed against the DNA. TRBV21-1 has pseudogene status. The CDR3 has 15 residues. The CDR3 loop is CASSKEKGRRTEAFF. CDR3 bases: TGTGCCAGCAGCAAAGAGAAGGGGCGCAGGACTGAAGCTTTCTTT.

DNA for the CDR3: TGCAGCGTTGAAGATCTTACAGGGGGCGGCACAGATACGCAGTATTTT. Translated, it gives CSVEDLTGGGTDTQYF. V is TRBV29-1 and J is TRBJ2-3; 9 bases map to TRBD1. Germline V CDR1 and CDR2: SQVTM, ANQGSEA. The V gene end was trimmed by 0 bases and the J gene end by 1 base; junction bases not matched to a gene: 5. This CDR3 is built from 16 residues.

The V call is TRBV5-4, the J call TRBJ2-1; a weak D match, TRBD2 (5 bases). Germline lookup yields CDR1 SGHNT and CDR2 YYREEE (reference sequence). The germline V and J ends were trimmed by 2 bases and 6 bases, with 6 bases remaining between them. This CDR3 contains 12 residues. DNA of the CDR3: TGTGCCAGCAGCTTAGAGGGCAATGAGCAGTTCTTC. This codes for CASSLEGNEQFF.

This clone appeared a few times. This chain links TRBV7-3 with TRBJ1-1, with D perhaps TRBD1 (5 bases). The CDR3 is 13 amino acids. V lost 5 bases, J lost 4 bases, and 11 bases lay in between. CDR1 and CDR2 from the germline V gene are SGHTA and FQGTGA. The CDR3 loop reads CASSLGVGTEAFF. DNA for the CDR3: TGTGCCAGCAGCCTAGGGGTGGGCACTGAAGCTTTCTTT.

The rearrangement joins TRBV19 to TRBJ1-5; D may be TRBD1 (6 bases). Trimming shortened V by 8 bases and J by 3 bases, and 14 bases separated the two germline ends. The CDR3 extends over 14 amino acids. The germline CDR1 and CDR2 sequences are LNHDA and SQIVND (reference sequence). In nucleotides, the CDR3 is TGTGCCAGTCGTTTCGCAGGGGACAATCAGCCCCAGCATTTT. The encoded protein is CASRFAGDNQPQHF.

The CDR3 here is CASSFTGSGANVLTF. As DNA, the CDR3 is TGTGCCAGCAGCTTTACAGGCTCTGGGGCCAACGTCCTGACTTTC. This sequence joins TRBV7-9 and TRBJ2-6, with D perhaps matching TRBD1 (5 bases). The germline V and J ends were trimmed by 3 bases and 0 bases, with 6 bases remaining between them. CDR3 length: 15 residues. The germline CDR1 and CDR2 sequences are SEHNR and FQNEAQ (reference sequence). The complete variable domain, with remaining parts taken from reference TRBV7-9 and TRBJ2-6, reads DTGVSQNPRHKITKRGQNVTFRCDPISEHNRLYWYRQTLGQGPEFLTYFQNEAQLEKSRLLSDRFSAERPKGSFSTLEIQRTEQGDSAMYLCASSFTGSGANVLTFGAGSRLTVL.

The chain's CDR3 is CASSGLRLLYEQYF. CDR3 coding DNA: TGTGCCAGCAGTGGATTAAGACTACTCTACGAGCAGTACTTC. V usage is TRBV2 and J usage is TRBJ2-7; possible D gene TRBD2, 5 bases. Germline V lookup: CDR1 SNHLY, CDR2 FYNNEI. This CDR3 is built from 14 residues. V lost 4 bases, J lost 3 bases, and 13 bases lay in between.

The rearrangement links TRBV18 to TRBJ2-5; a possible D gene is TRBD1 (7 bases). The ends were cut back, 3 bases at V and 5 bases at J, with 16 bases in the middle. CDR3 length equals 15 residues. Germline lookup yields CDR1 KGHSH and CDR2 LQKENI. The CDR3 is CASSPKEGAGETQYF. Written as DNA, the CDR3 is TGTGCCAGCTCACCGAAGGAGGGGGCTGGGGAGACCCAGTACTTC.

The rearrangement links TRBV2 to TRBJ2-1; no firm D call. V gave up 0 bases and J gave up 0 bases, with 9 bases separating them. Germline V CDR1 and CDR2: SNHLY, FYNNEI. The CDR3 runs to 16 residues. CDR3 nucleotide sequence: TGTGCCAGCAGTGAAGCGCTCAGAAGCTCCTACAATGAGCAGTTCTTC. Translated, it gives CASSEALRSSYNEQFF. The entire variable domain, with the rest obtained from reference TRBV2 and TRBJ2-1, is as follows: EPEVTQTPSHQVTQMGQEVILRCVPISNHLYFYWYRQILGQKVEFLVSFYNNEISEKSEIFDDQFSVERPDGSNFTLKIRSTKLEDSAMYFCASSEALRSSYNEQFFGPGTRLTVL.

The chain combines TRBV4-3 with TRBJ2-3, with 9 bases fitting TRBD2. CDR1 is LGHNA, CDR2 YSLEER, per germline. CDR3 size: 15 residues. V shed 4 bases and J 5 bases; nucleotides not matched to a gene: 7. DNA for the CDR3: TGCGCCAGCAGCCGCGGTGCGGGAGGGGTAGATACGCAGTATTTT. It is translated as CASSRGAGGVDTQYF.

The chain employs TRBV30 and TRBJ1-2; unclear D gene. Germline CDR1 is GTSNPN and CDR2 is SVGIG (reference sequence). The CDR3 covers 14 residues. Trimming shortened V by 2 bases and J by 4 bases, and 14 bases separated the two germline ends. The CDR3: CAWSLVGLTYGYTF. In DNA, the CDR3 is TGTGCCTGGAGTCTGGTAGGACTAACCTATGGCTACACCTTC. Together with reference TRBV30 and TRBJ1-2, the CDR3 gives the full variable domain: SQTIHQWPATLVQPVGSPLSLECTVEGTSNPNLYWYRQAAGRGLQLLFYSVGIGQISSEVPQNLSASRPQDRQFILSSKKLLLSDSGFYLCAWSLVGLTYGYTFGSGTRLTVV.

The CDR3 DNA is TGCGCCAGCAGTGAAGCTGGCACTGAAGCTTTCTTT. It encodes CASSEAGTEAFF. J is TRBJ1-1 and V is TRBV10-1; no clear D gene. This CDR3 region has 12 residues. The germline gives CDR1 WNHNN, CDR2 SYGVQD (reference sequence). V dropped 3 bases and J dropped 4 bases, with 6 bases sitting between them.

The gene calls are TRBV19 and TRBJ1-3; 7 nucleotides match TRBD1. There are 16 residues in the CDR3. Germline V CDR1 and CDR2: LNHDA, SQIVND (reference sequence). With V trimmed by 6 bases and J by 0 bases, 8 bases remained unmatched. The CDR3: CASRTRDSFSGNTIYF. The CDR3 region has the DNA TGTGCCAGTAGAACTAGGGACAGCTTCTCTGGAAACACCATATATTTT.

The chain couples TRBV25-1 to TRBJ2-1; no clear D gene. Trimming cost V 9 bases and J 10 bases, with 7 bases left between them. The CDR3 extends over 9 amino acids. Germline V gives CDR1 MGHDK, CDR2 SYGVNS. CDR3 protein: CARPREQFF. CDR3 sequence (DNA): TGTGCCAGGCCTCGGGAGCAGTTCTTC.

V gene TRBV5-1 combines with J gene TRBJ1-1, with 11 bases identical to TRBD1. The length of the CDR3 is 17 residues. Germline values: CDR1 SGHRS, CDR2 YFSETQ. The V gene end was trimmed by 2 bases and the J gene end by 0 bases; junction bases not matched to a gene: 6. The CDR3 is CASSFRDRGIMNTEAFF. CDR3 sequence (DNA): TGCGCCAGCAGCTTCCGGGACAGGGGGATCATGAACACTGAAGCTTTCTTT.

This chain uses TRBV5-1 with TRBJ1-5; possible D gene TRBD1, 5 bases. Trimming took 0 bases from V and 7 from J, leaving 14 bases between them. The CDR3 runs 15 residues. Germline CDR1 and CDR2: SGHRS and YFSETQ. The CDR3 DNA sequence: TGCGCCAGCAGCTTGGAGGCAGGGCAGGTCCAGCCCCAGCATTTT. It specifies CASSLEAGQVQPQHF.

This sequence joins TRBV6-6 and TRBJ1-2; TRBD1 matches 7 bases. Germline V gene data show CDR1 as MNHNY and CDR2 as SVGAGI (reference sequence). The CDR3 consists of 15 residues. V shed 0 bases and J 5 bases; nucleotides not matched to a gene: 6. The CDR3 reads CASSYSAQQGYGYTF. DNA for the CDR3: TGTGCCAGCAGTTACTCCGCCCAACAGGGGTATGGCTACACCTTC.

The J gene is TRBJ2-3, the V gene TRBV12-5; 11 positions match TRBD2. The CDR3 has 15 amino acids. V shed 5 bases and J 4 bases; nucleotides not matched to a gene: 5. Germline CDR1 reads LGHNT; CDR2 reads FRNRAP. CDR3 in amino acids: CASGVDSGRADTQYF. Here the CDR3 DNA reads TGTGCTAGTGGTGTAGATAGCGGGAGGGCAGATACGCAGTATTTT.

This chain uses TRBV5-1 with TRBJ2-1; 12 nucleotides align to TRBD1. The CDR3 consists of 17 residues. V dropped 4 bases and J dropped 7; count of bases not matched to a gene: 12. The V gene's germline CDR1 is SGHRS and CDR2 YFSETQ. The CDR3 here is CASSQNMGQGAQNEQFF. CDR3 nucleotides: TGCGCCAGCAGCCAAAACATGGGACAGGGGGCGCAGAATGAGCAGTTCTTC.

The genes are TRBV2 and TRBJ1-2; unclear D gene. Germline V gene data show CDR1 as SNHLY and CDR2 as FYNNEI. The ends were cut back, 7 bases at V and 4 bases at J, with 7 bases in the middle. This CDR3 is 11 amino acids long. This CDR3 is CASMSGYGYTF. Written as DNA, the CDR3 is TGTGCCAGCATGAGTGGCTATGGCTACACCTTC.

The genes are TRBV5-8 and TRBJ1-4; tentative D call: TRBD1 (5 bases). V was cut by 2 bases and J by 6 bases, with 14 bases left in between. The CDR3 has 15 amino acids. CDR1 SGHTS and CDR2 YDEGEE come from the germline V gene. CDR3 amino acids: CASSFPDARDEKLFF. CDR3 coding DNA: TGTGCCAGCAGCTTCCCTGATGCCAGGGATGAAAAACTGTTTTTT.

V gene TRBV25-1 combines with J gene TRBJ1-5; 7 bases are shared with TRBD1. The germline V gene encodes CDR1 MGHDK and CDR2 SYGVNS. Germline trimming cut 5 bases from V and 7 bases from J; bases unmatched to any gene: 8. The CDR3 runs 14 residues. CDR3 sequence: CASSLVGQLQPQHF. CDR3 DNA sequence: TGTGCCAGCAGTCTTGTGGGACAGTTACAGCCCCAGCATTTT.

The rearrangement uses TRBV27 and TRBJ1-5, with 7 bases aligning to TRBD1. Trimming removed 6 bases from V and 2 bases from J; junction bases left unmatched: 4. In germline, CDR1 is MNHEY, CDR2 SMNVEV (reference sequence). The CDR3 has 14 amino acids. The CDR3 protein is CASSADRGNQPQHF. The CDR3 DNA sequence: TGTGCCAGCAGCGCAGACAGGGGCAATCAGCCCCAGCATTTT.

The chain employs TRBV5-1 and TRBJ2-5, with D unresolved. Germline-derived CDR1 and CDR2 are SGHRS and YFSETQ. The CDR3 sequence is 13 residues long. V was cut by 3 bases and J by 1 base, with 7 bases left in between. CDR3 nucleotides: TGCGCCAGCAGCTCCCCCTCCCAAGAGACCCAGTACTTC. Its translation: CASSSPSQETQYF.

The J gene is TRBJ1-3, the V gene TRBV5-1; 7 bases fit TRBD1. Unmatched junction bases numbered 7, after V lost 4 bases and J lost 0 bases. This CDR3 is built from 16 residues. Germline-derived CDR1 and CDR2 are SGHRS and YFSETQ. The CDR3 region has the DNA TGCGCCAGCAGCCGGGGACAGCTGAGCTCTGGAAACACCATATATTTT. Residues: CASSRGQLSSGNTIYF.

The rearrangement links TRBV19 to TRBJ2-1; D is unresolved. V shed 2 bases and J shed 0 bases, with 11 bases lying between them. In germline, CDR1 is LNHDA, CDR2 SQIVND (reference sequence). CDR3 length equals 16 residues. The CDR3 nucleotides read TGTGCCAGTAGTATAAAAGCGCTCAGCTCCTACAATGAGCAGTTCTTC. Amino acid sequence: CASSIKALSSYNEQFF.